This TCR beta chain was captured in a study of control samples from healthy donors and cancer patients. The assay was immunoSEQ multiplex PCR, and TCRdb's table has in-frame clones only and misses some. In the table there are 130,000 to 150,000 clones, 93% of which are singletons. The length of the CDR3 is 18 residues. This rearrangement joins TRBV21-1 to TRBJ1-1; TRBD1, the table's D call, lacks a check against the DNA. TRBV21-1 is given as a pseudogene. This TCR derives from a young man in good health. Material: blood. CDR3 DNA: TGTGCCAGCAGCAAAACCCCAAAGACAGCCCCCTGGGACACTGAAGCTTTCTTT. Translating it yields CASSKTPKTAPWDTEAFF.